This section outlines one T cell receptor (beta chain) sequence together with its context. Antigen unknown. This CDR3 spans 14 amino acids. Germline-derived CDR1 and CDR2 are LNHDA and SQIVND (reference sequence). V shed 9 bases and J shed 0 bases, with 12 bases lying between them. This sample is drawn from a study of shared clonotypes between healthy human individuals. Study overall: A couple of women and three men aged 18 to 49 served as donors. CD4 naive and CD4 memory each took three plates per donor, while CD8 naive took two and CD8 memory one.

Study-wide findings and caveats: Large sequencing depth failed to make sorted-subset sequencing complete, rarefaction showed.

Clones were read by immunoSEQ multiplex PCR, and TCRdb kept only the in-frame ones, dropping some. The data contain some 2,000,000 clones, over 85% of them singletons. This TCR came from a man between 18 and 35 years old in good health. Sequencing was carried out using naive CD4+ T cells sorted from blood. The subset denotes: CD45RA+ positively selected. The chain employs TRBV19 and TRBJ1-5; D remains unclear. Written as DNA, the CDR3 is TGTGCCAGCGATCAGGCTTATAGCAATCAGCCCCAGCATTTT. It translates to CASDQAYSNQPQHF. The full variable domain, its missing parts supplied by reference TRBV19 and TRBJ1-5, is DGGITQSPKYLFRKEGQNVTLSCEQNLNHDAMYWYRQDPGQGLRLIYYSQIVNDFQKGDIAEGYSVSREKKESFPLTVTSAQKNPTAFYLCASDQAYSNQPQHFGDGTRLSIL.